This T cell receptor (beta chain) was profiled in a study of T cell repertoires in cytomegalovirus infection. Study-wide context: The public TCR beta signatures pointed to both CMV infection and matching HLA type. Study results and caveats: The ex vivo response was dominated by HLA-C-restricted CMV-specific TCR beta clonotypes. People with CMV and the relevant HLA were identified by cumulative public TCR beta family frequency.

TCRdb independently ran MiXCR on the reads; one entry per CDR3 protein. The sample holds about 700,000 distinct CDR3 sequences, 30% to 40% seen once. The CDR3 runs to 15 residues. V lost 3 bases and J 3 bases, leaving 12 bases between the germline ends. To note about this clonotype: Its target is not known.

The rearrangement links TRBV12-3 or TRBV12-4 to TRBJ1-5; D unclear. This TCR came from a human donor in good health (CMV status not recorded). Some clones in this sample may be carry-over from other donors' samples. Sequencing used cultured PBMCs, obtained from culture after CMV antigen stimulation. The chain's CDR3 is CASSFSPGLNQPQHF. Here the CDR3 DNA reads TGTGCCAGCAGTTTCTCCCCTGGCCTCAATCAGCCCCAGCATTTT.